This passage covers 21 T cell receptor beta chains from one sample sequenced in a study of CD8 T cells in ankylosing spondylitis. TCRdb processed the 5' RACE reads anew with MiXCR; each CDR3 protein has one entry. Seen here are some 200,000 distinct CDR3 sequences, 15% to 20% observed once, and the top ten hold 4.3%. What was sequenced was blood, either unsorted or a sorted T cell fraction (not recorded which). These TCRs come from a male donor aged 5 to 29 with ankylosing spondylitis or in good health (not recorded which).

V usage is TRBV18 and J usage is TRBJ2-1; 9 bases map to TRBD1. CDR1 is KGHSH and CDR2 is LQKENI in the germline V gene. CDR3 length equals 12 residues. V gave up 3 bases and J gave up 14 bases; unmatched junction bases: 5. Written as DNA, the CDR3 is TGTGCCAGCTCACCTCGGACAGGGGAGAAGTTCTTC. Protein: CASSPRTGEKFF.

In its sample, this clonotype was seen many times. This chain links TRBV7-8 with TRBJ2-1; D gene ambiguous. Germline values: CDR1 SGHVS, CDR2 FQNEAQ. V dropped 3 bases and J dropped 4 bases, with 7 bases sitting between them. The CDR3 runs to 13 residues. The CDR3 spells CASSLGEYNEQFF. The CDR3 DNA reads TGTGCCAGCAGCTTGGGCGAGTACAATGAGCAGTTCTTC.

This clonotype was seen repeatedly, ten times or more. This chain uses TRBV15 with TRBJ2-7; the D is unclear. This CDR3 region has 17 residues. The V end lost 0 bases, the J end lost 3 bases, and 18 bases lay between the germline ends. The V gene's germline CDR1 is LNHNV and CDR2 YYDKDF (reference sequence). The CDR3 spells CATSREYRAELLYEQYF. The CDR3 bases are TGTGCCACCAGCAGAGAATACCGGGCCGAACTTCTCTACGAGCAGTACTTC. Drawing the rest from reference TRBV15 and TRBJ2-7, the complete variable domain is DAMVIQNPRYQVTQFGKPVTLSCSQTLNHNVMYWYQQKSSQAPKLLFHYYDKDFNNEADTPDNFQSRRPNTSFCFLDIRSPGLGDTAMYLCATSREYRAELLYEQYFGPGTRLTVT.

This clonotype was observed many times. This rearrangement joins TRBV15 to TRBJ2-5, with D possibly matching TRBD1 (6 bases). The V gene's germline CDR1 is LNHNV and CDR2 YYDKDF (reference sequence). The length of the CDR3 is 14 residues. V was cut by 2 bases and J by 5 bases, with 12 bases left in between. This CDR3 is CATSRKTGSETQYF. The CDR3 DNA reads TGTGCCACCAGCAGAAAAACAGGGAGCGAGACCCAGTACTTC.

This clonotype was detected many times. J is TRBJ2-4 and V is TRBV19; possibly TRBD1 for D (6 bases). The CDR3 is made up of 12 amino acids. The V and J ends lost 5 bases and 9 bases respectively, with 11 bases between them. Germline lookup yields CDR1 LNHDA and CDR2 SQIVND (reference sequence). Written as DNA, the CDR3 is TGTGCCAGTAGTGAAAACAGGGCCATTCAGTACTTC. Translated, it gives CASSENRAIQYF. Drawing the rest from reference TRBV19 and TRBJ2-4, the complete variable domain is DGGITQSPKYLFRKEGQNVTLSCEQNLNHDAMYWYRQDPGQGLRLIYYSQIVNDFQKGDIAEGYSVSREKKESFPLTVTSAQKNPTAFYLCASSENRAIQYFGAGTRLSVL.

To note about this clonotype: The limits of the CDR3 on the DNA are not certain, so only TCRdb's listed CDR3 is given. The chain links TRBV5-3 to TRBJ1-4. TRBV5-3 is designated an ORF whose function remains uncertain. From its first to its last residue, the CDR3 has 15 amino acids. The CDR3: CARSQQIQLMKNCFF.

J is TRBJ2-3 and V is TRBV29-1; 9 bases match TRBD2. The germline V gene has CDR1 SQVTM and CDR2 ANQGSEA. The CDR3 contains 15 residues. Trimming removed 1 base from V and 5 bases from J; junction bases left unmatched: 7. The CDR3 spells CSVEGLAGRLDTQYF. The CDR3, as DNA: TGCAGCGTTGAAGGGCTAGCGGGAAGATTAGATACGCAGTATTTT.

The table lists this clonotype with many counts. V gene TRBV2 combines with J gene TRBJ2-5; the D gene is possibly TRBD2 (5 bases). The V gene's germline CDR1 is SNHLY and CDR2 FYNNEI. CDR3 length: 12 amino acids. The germline V and J ends were trimmed by 6 bases and 5 bases, with 10 bases remaining between them. CDR3 protein: CASRRTGETQYF. In DNA, the CDR3 is TGTGCCAGCAGGAGGACGGGGGAGACCCAGTACTTC. The full variable domain, completed using reference TRBV2 and TRBJ2-5, is EPEVTQTPSHQVTQMGQEVILRCVPISNHLYFYWYRQILGQKVEFLVSFYNNEISEKSEIFDDQFSVERPDGSNFTLKIRSTKLEDSAMYFCASRRTGETQYFGPGTRLLVL.

This clonotype was counted ten times or more. The chain couples TRBV12-3 or TRBV12-4 to TRBJ2-2, with a weak D call TRBD1 (6 bases). V was clipped by 5 bases and J by 3 bases, with 10 bases between them. The CDR3 spans 14 residues. The CDR3 DNA reads TGTGCCAGCAGTGGAACAGGGTACACCGGGGAGCTGTTTTTT. This codes for CASSGTGYTGELFF.

Many counts were recorded for this clonotype. The V gene is TRBV5-1, the J gene TRBJ2-1, with 7 positions matching TRBD2. Trimming removed 3 bases from V and 4 bases from J; junction bases left unmatched: 10. Looked up from germline, CDR1 is SGHRS and CDR2 is YFSETQ. This CDR3 has 16 amino acids. CDR3: CASSSEGLAVYNEQFF. CDR3 nucleotide sequence: TGCGCCAGCAGCTCGGAAGGCCTAGCGGTTTACAATGAGCAGTTCTTC.

This clonotype showed up just a few times. The rearrangement joins TRBV6-1 to TRBJ2-7, with D perhaps being TRBD1 or TRBD2 (5 bases each). The CDR3 spans 14 residues. The germline V gene has CDR1 MNHNS and CDR2 SASEGT. V gave up 3 bases and J gave up 2 bases, with 11 bases separating them. CDR3 amino acids: CASSERLGPYEQYF. In nucleotides, the CDR3 is TGTGCCAGCAGTGAGCGGCTGGGACCCTACGAGCAGTACTTC.

This clonotype was seen repeatedly, ten times or more. The chain employs TRBV9 and TRBJ2-7; 7 nucleotides agree with TRBD2. CDR3 length equals 15 residues. Germline V gene lookup returns CDR1 SGDLS and CDR2 YYNGEE. The V segment lost 3 bases and the J segment 0 bases; nucleotides outside the gene matches: 6. This CDR3 reads CASSAWGGSSYEQYF. Here the CDR3 DNA reads TGTGCCAGCAGCGCTTGGGGCGGGAGCTCCTACGAGCAGTACTTC. Full variable domain (outside the CDR3, taken from reference TRBV9 and TRBJ2-7): DSGVTQTPKHLITATGQRVTLRCSPRSGDLSVYWYQQSLDQGLQFLIQYYNGEERAKGNILERFSAQQFPDLHSELNLSSLELGDSALYFCASSAWGGSSYEQYFGPGTRLTVT.

The chain employs TRBV7-6 and TRBJ2-5; D might be TRBD1 (6 bases). The germline V and J ends were trimmed by 4 bases and 5 bases, with 17 bases remaining between them. CDR1 and CDR2 (germline): SGHVS, FNYEAQ. The CDR3 length is 15 residues. CDR3 in DNA: TGTGCCAGCAGCTCGCCAGGGGTGCAGGAGGAGACCCAGTACTTC. This codes for CASSSPGVQEETQYF.

The sample holds many counts of this clonotype. The V call is TRBV18, the J call TRBJ1-4; 9 nucleotides agree with TRBD1. With 4 bases clipped from V and 0 bases from J, the junction kept 6 bases outside the gene matches. Germline CDR1 KGHSH, CDR2 LQKENI. The CDR3 runs to 17 residues. This CDR3 is CASSLQGAVATNEKLFF. CDR3 DNA: TGTGCCAGCTCACTACAGGGGGCAGTCGCAACTAATGAAAAACTGTTTTTT.

This clonotype was counted many times. This chain joins TRBV12-3 or TRBV12-4 and TRBJ2-5; D is possibly TRBD2 (6 bases). Deletions cut 5 bases from V and 4 bases from J, with 14 bases between. This CDR3 contains 14 residues. This chain's CDR3 is CASSEQTRGETQYF. DNA for the CDR3: TGTGCCAGCAGTGAACAGACTAGGGGAGAGACCCAGTACTTC.

This clonotype appeared many times. The rearrangement links TRBV11-3 to TRBJ2-2; TRBD2 is a possible D gene (6 bases). Trimming stripped 6 bases from V and 0 bases from J, with 11 bases between. The germline CDR1 and CDR2 sequences are SGHNT and YENEEA. The CDR3 loop spans 15 amino acids. The chain's CDR3 is CASRYRDSNTGELFF. The CDR3, as DNA: TGTGCCAGCAGATATCGGGACTCGAACACCGGGGAGCTGTTTTTT.

This clonotype has a count of ten or more. The rearrangement links TRBV11-2 to TRBJ2-1, with TRBD2 matching 7 bases. The CDR3 is made up of 14 amino acids. Germline CDR1 reads SGHAT; CDR2 reads FQNNGV. V lost 5 bases and J lost 13; bases outside the gene matches: 14. CDR3 amino acids: CASSPTGLVNSQFF. The CDR3 region has the DNA TGTGCCAGCAGCCCAACCGGACTAGTTAACAGTCAGTTCTTC. The full variable domain, completed using reference TRBV11-2 and TRBJ2-1, is EAGVAQSPRYKIIEKRQSVAFWCNPISGHATLYWYQQILGQGPKLLIQFQNNGVVDDSQLPKDRFSAERLKGVDSTLKIQPAKLEDSAVYLCASSPTGLVNSQFFGPGTRLTVL.

The chain is built from TRBV29-1 and TRBJ2-1, with D possibly being TRBD2 (6 bases). Germline V gene sequence: CDR1 SQVTM, CDR2 ANQGSEA. Trimming left V 2 bases short and J 4 bases short, with 9 bases between. The CDR3 consists of 13 residues. The CDR3 protein is CSVELAQYNEQFF. The DNA for the CDR3 is TGCAGCGTTGAACTAGCGCAATACAATGAGCAGTTCTTC.

This clonotype was picked up many times. The V and J genes are TRBV25-1 and TRBJ2-4, with D perhaps matching TRBD1 or TRBD2 (6 bases each). This CDR3 contains 12 residues. V was clipped by 7 bases and J by 9 bases, with 13 bases between them. In germline, CDR1 is MGHDK, CDR2 SYGVNS. The CDR3 DNA follows: TGTGCCAGCACAGGAGGGGGTGGCATTCAGTACTTC. It yields the protein CASTGGGGIQYF. The full variable domain, completed using reference TRBV25-1 and TRBJ2-4, is EADIYQTPRYLVIGTGKKITLECSQTMGHDKMYWYQQDPGMELHLIHYSYGVNSTEKGDLSSESTVSRIRTEHFPLTLESARPSHTSQYLCASTGGGGIQYFGAGTRLSVL.

This clonotype was seen repeatedly, ten times or more. The chain has TRBV7-9 and TRBJ2-7; no clear D gene. CDR1 and CDR2 (germline): SEHNR, FQNEAQ (reference sequence). The CDR3 contains 13 residues. The V and J ends lost 5 bases and 1 base respectively, with 9 bases between them. CDR3 amino acids: CASSPMGSYEQYF. The CDR3 bases are TGTGCCAGCAGCCCTATGGGATCCTACGAGCAGTACTTC.

This clonotype was counted at least ten times. The V call is TRBV7-6, the J call TRBJ2-1; D gene ambiguous. The CDR3 is made up of 14 amino acids. Germline loops: CDR1 SGHVS, CDR2 FNYEAQ. V shed 4 bases and J shed 5 bases, with 12 bases lying between them. The CDR3: CASSSPLRNNEQFF. The CDR3 region has the DNA TGTGCCAGCAGCTCTCCCCTCCGTAACAATGAGCAGTTCTTC.